This T cell receptor (beta chain) was recovered during a study of blood T cell repertoires in COVID-19. Method: immunoSEQ multiplex PCR; TCRdb's copy keeps in-frame clones and lacks some. The table lists about 290,000 clones, just under 85% of them singletons, with around 4.2% in the top ten. V gave up 6 bases and J gave up 5 bases; unmatched junction bases: 5. In germline, CDR1 is MNHEY, CDR2 SVGAGI. This CDR3 comprises 13 residues. This clonotype was sampled from a woman between 45 and 60 years old with active or convalescent COVID-19. The V and J genes are TRBV6-5 and TRBJ1-2; 8 bases agree with TRBD1. Specimen: peripheral blood. CDR3 nucleotide sequence: TGTGCCAGCAGGTGGGACAGGATGTATGGCTACACCTTC. Translating gives CASRWDRMYGYTF.